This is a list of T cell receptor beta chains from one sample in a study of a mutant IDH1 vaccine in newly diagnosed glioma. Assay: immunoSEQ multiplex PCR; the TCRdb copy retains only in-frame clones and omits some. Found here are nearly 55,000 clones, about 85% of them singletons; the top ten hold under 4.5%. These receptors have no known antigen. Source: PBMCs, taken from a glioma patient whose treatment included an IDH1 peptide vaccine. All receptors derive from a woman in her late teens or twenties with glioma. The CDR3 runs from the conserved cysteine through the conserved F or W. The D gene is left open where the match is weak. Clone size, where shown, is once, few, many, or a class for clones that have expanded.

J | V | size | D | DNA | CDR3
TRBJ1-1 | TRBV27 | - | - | TGTGCCAGCAGTTTAGGAGTGACCCTCGAAGCTTTCTTT | CASSLGVTLEAFF
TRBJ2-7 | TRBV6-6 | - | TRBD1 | TGTGCCACCCGCTCGGGGACAGCCTACGAGCAGTACTTC | CATRSGTAYEQYF
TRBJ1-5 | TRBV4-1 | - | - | TGCGCCAGCAGCCAAGTGAATAGCAATCAGCCCCAGCATTTT | CASSQVNSNQPQHF
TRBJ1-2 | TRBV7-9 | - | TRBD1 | TGTGCCAGCAGCCGAGGGACAGGGGAACAGTATGATGGCTACACCTTC | CASSRGTGEQYDGYTF
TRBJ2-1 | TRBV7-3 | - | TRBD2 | TGTGCCAGCAGCCTGACTAGCCCAAGCTCCTACAATGAGCAGTTCTTC | CASSLTSPSSYNEQFF
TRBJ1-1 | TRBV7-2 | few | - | TGTGCCAGCAGCTTAGTGCAAACAGGGTCCGGAGGGAACACTGAAGCTTTCTTT | CASSLVQTGSGGNTEAFF
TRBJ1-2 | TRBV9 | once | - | TGTGCCAGCAGCGGCCCGGGACACACCTTC | CASSGPGHTF
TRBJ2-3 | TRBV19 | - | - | TGTGCCAGTAGTTTCGGGTTGGGTCTATTGCTCCTTACAGATACGCAGTATTTT | CASSFGLGLLLLTDTQYF
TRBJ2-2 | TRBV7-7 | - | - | TGTGCCAGCAGCTTGGGGGGGAACACCGGGGAGCTGTTTTTT | CASSLGGNTGELFF
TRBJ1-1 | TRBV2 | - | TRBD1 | TGTGCCAGCAGAGATAAGGGGGCTGAACTGAACACTGAAGCTTTCTTT | CASRDKGAELNTEAFF
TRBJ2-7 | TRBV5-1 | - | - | TGCGCCAGCAGCTTGGGGCCAGGGGTCTCCTACGAGCAGTACTTC | CASSLGPGVSYEQYF
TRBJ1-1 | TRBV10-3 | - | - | TGTGCCACTGGAACAGGGCAAGCTTTCTTT | CATGTGQAFF
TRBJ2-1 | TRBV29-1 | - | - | TGCAGCGTTGGAGGGCGGAACAATGAGCAGTTCTTC | CSVGGRNNEQFF
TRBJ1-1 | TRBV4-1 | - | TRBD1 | TGCGCCAGCAGCGGCCGACAGGGGCTCAGCACTGAAGCTTTCTTT | CASSGRQGLSTEAFF
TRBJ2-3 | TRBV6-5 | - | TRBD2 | TGTGCCAGCAGCAAACCCAGCGGGAGTACAGATACGCAGTATTTT | CASSKPSGSTDTQYF
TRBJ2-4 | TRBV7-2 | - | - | TGTGCCAGCAGCTTAATTGGGACAGCCAAAAACATTCAGTACTTC | CASSLIGTAKNIQYF
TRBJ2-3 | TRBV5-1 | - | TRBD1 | TGCGCCAGCAGCTCACAGGGGGAGAGGACAGATACGCAGTATTTT | CASSSQGERTDTQYF
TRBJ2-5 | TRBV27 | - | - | TGTGCCAGCAGTCCTCTGGACACATACCAAGAGACCCAGTACTTC | CASSPLDTYQETQYF
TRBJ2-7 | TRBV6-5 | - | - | TGTGCCAGCAGTTTCATGGGGGCCCGGGACGAGCAGTACTTC | CASSFMGARDEQYF